This section outlines one TCR beta chain sequence together with its context. Its antigen is as yet unknown. At survey level, the immunoSEQ assay was run in its v3.0 version. The data were produced by immunoSEQ multiplex PCR, yet TCRdb's version contains in-frame clones alone and is incomplete. Altogether 25,000 to 30,000 clones are present, about nine tenths being singletons, with the ten largest covering less than 4.5%. Going into DNA extraction, samples held roughly 0.85-11 million cryopreserved PBMC. Germline CDR1 MNHEY, CDR2 SVGAGI. J lost 4 bases, V lost 2 bases, and 4 bases had no gene match. CDR3 length: 14 amino acids. The source of the sample is a study of long-term antiretroviral therapy in people with HIV. Findings and caveats of the study: HIV repertoire CDR3 lengths ranged less widely than those of controls.

The receptor was derived from a man between 18 and 29 years old with HIV. The sequencing used unsorted PBMCs, collected 3.1 years after starting antiretroviral therapy. The chain has TRBV6-5 and TRBJ2-5, with TRBD2 identical over 7 bases. The DNA for the CDR3 is TGTGCCAGCAGTTACGGCGGGGAGGGAGAGACCCAGTACTTC. Translated: CASSYGGEGETQYF.